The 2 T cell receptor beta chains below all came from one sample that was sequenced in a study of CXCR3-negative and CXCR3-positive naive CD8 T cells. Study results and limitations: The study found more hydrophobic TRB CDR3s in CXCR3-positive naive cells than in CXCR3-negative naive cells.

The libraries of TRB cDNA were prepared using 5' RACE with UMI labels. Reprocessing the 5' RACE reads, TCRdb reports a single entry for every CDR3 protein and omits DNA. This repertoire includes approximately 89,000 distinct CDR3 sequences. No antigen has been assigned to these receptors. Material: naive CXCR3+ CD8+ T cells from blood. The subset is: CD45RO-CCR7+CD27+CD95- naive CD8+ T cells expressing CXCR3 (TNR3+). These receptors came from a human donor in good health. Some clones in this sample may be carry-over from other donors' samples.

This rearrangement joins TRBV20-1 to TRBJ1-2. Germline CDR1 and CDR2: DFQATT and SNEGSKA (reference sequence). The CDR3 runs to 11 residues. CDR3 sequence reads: CSAPGGGDYTF.

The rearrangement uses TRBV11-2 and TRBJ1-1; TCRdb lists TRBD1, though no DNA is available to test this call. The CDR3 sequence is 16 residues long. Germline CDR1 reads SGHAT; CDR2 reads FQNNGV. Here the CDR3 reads CASSLDNGGADTEAFF.